This entry is about one TCR beta chain. Repertoires were generated with immunoSEQ multiplex PCR, while TCRdb's copy carries only in-frame clones and drops some. The sample carries some 150,000 clones, 85% recorded once. Trimming pared 3 bases from V and 8 bases from J, leaving 14 bases between. Germline V gives CDR1 LNHDA, CDR2 SQIVND (reference sequence). The CDR3 is made up of 15 amino acids. The source of the sample is a study of blood T cell repertoires in COVID-19. The sequencing input was peripheral blood. The receptor's source is a woman between 40 and 55 years old with active or convalescent COVID-19. V usage is TRBV19 and J usage is TRBJ1-6; D ambiguous. Here the CDR3 DNA reads TGTGCCAGTAGTATGGCGCCCTACGGGGATTCACCCCTCCACTTT. It codes for CASSMAPYGDSPLHF.